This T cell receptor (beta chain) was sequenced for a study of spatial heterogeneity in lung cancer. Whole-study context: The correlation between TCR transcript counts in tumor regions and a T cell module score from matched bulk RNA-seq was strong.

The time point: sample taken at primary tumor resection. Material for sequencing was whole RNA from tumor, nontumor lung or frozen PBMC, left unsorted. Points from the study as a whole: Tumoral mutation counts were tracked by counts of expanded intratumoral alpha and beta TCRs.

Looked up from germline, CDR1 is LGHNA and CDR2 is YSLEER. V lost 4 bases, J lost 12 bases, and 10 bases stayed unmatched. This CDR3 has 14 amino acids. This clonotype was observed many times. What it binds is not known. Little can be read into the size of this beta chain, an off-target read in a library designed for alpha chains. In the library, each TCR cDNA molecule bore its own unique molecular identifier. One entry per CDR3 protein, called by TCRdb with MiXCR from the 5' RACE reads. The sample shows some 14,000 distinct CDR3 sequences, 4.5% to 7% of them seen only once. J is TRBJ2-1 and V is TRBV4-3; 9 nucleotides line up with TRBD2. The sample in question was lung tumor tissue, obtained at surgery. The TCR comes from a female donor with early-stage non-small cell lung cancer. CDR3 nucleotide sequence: TGCGCCAGCAGCCGGGAGGTTCAGCGGGGGGCGCAGTTCTTC. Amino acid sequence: CASSREVQRGAQFF.